The 30 T cell receptor beta chains given below trace back to one sample, sequenced in a study of cytomegalovirus exposure and HLA in healthy donors. The study ran its PCR with 60 Vbeta and 13 Jbeta primers. Data came from immunoSEQ multiplex PCR; TCRdb stores just in-frame clones and leaves some out. The sample has over 55,000 clones, around 81% seen once; the top ten hold around 5.4%. The sample was PBMCs. The receptors stem from a male donor in good health and CMV-seronegative.

The gene calls are TRBV6-6 and TRBJ1-4, with 8 bases matching TRBD1. Germline trimming cut 2 bases from V and 5 bases from J; bases unmatched to any gene: 7. Germline V gene lookup returns CDR1 MNHNY and CDR2 SVGAGI (reference sequence). The CDR3 loop spans 16 amino acids. The CDR3 DNA is TGTGCCAGCAGTTACGTCCCCAGGGGGCAGAATGAAAAACTGTTTTTT. Its translation: CASSYVPRGQNEKLFF.

The gene calls are TRBV7-2 and TRBJ1-2; D not resolved. With 3 bases removed from V and 4 bases from J, the gap between germline ends came to 15 bases. The CDR3 has 15 amino acids. The V gene's germline CDR1 is SGHTA and CDR2 FQGNSA. In DNA form, the CDR3 reads TGTGCCAGCAGCTTTTCCCCTAGTCAGCTCTATGGCTACACCTTC. Encoded protein: CASSFSPSQLYGYTF.

This clone was recorded only once. The V and J genes are TRBV5-1 and TRBJ2-2, with D possibly matching TRBD2 (6 bases). CDR1 and CDR2 (germline): SGHRS, YFSETQ. Trimming removed 5 bases from V and 4 bases from J, with 15 bases in between. The CDR3 is made up of 15 amino acids. The CDR3 is CASRPRERATGELFF. The CDR3 region has the DNA TGCGCCAGCAGGCCAAGGGAGCGGGCCACCGGGGAGCTGTTTTTT.

The genes are TRBV5-1 and TRBJ2-6; TRBD1 might be the D (5 bases). Germline V gene sequence: CDR1 SGHRS, CDR2 YFSETQ. V was shortened by 1 base and J by 4 bases, with 9 bases between the two germline ends. The CDR3 runs 15 residues. The CDR3 loop is CASSLSRAGANVLTF. The CDR3 DNA is TGCGCCAGCAGCTTGTCCAGGGCCGGGGCCAACGTCCTGACTTTC.

V is TRBV6-5 and J is TRBJ1-2; TRBD1 is a possible D gene (6 bases). Trimming shortened V by 8 bases and J by 5 bases, and 15 bases separated the two germline ends. Germline assignment: CDR1 MNHEY and CDR2 SVGAGI. This CDR3 is 13 amino acids long. The CDR3 sequence is CASHSGQTYGYTF. The CDR3 DNA sequence: TGTGCCAGCCATAGTGGACAGACGTATGGCTACACCTTC.

DNA of the CDR3: TGTGCCAGCGGAGTTCAGGGAATATTAAACACTGAAGCTTTCTTT. Translating gives CASGVQGILNTEAFF. The V call is TRBV7-3, the J call TRBJ1-1; TRBD1 might be the D (5 bases). Germline CDR1 and CDR2: SGHTA and FQGTGA. The CDR3 length is 15 residues. With 8 bases removed from V and 2 bases from J, the gap between germline ends came to 18 bases.

The rearrangement uses TRBV7-9 and TRBJ2-5; no reliable D call. The V gene's germline CDR1 is SEHNR and CDR2 FQNEAQ (reference sequence). The CDR3 spans 15 residues. With 0 bases removed from V and 5 bases from J, the gap between germline ends came to 13 bases. CDR3 sequence: CASSLADTPRETQYF. The CDR3, as DNA: TGTGCCAGCAGCTTAGCAGACACCCCAAGGGAGACCCAGTACTTC.

The J gene is TRBJ2-4, the V gene TRBV5-1, with 8 bases aligning to TRBD1. In germline, CDR1 is SGHRS, CDR2 YFSETQ. The CDR3 totals 14 residues. J lost 6 bases, V lost 0 bases, and 2 bases had no gene match. The CDR3 protein is CASSLGDRINIQYF. CDR3 bases: TGCGCCAGCAGCTTGGGGGACAGGATAAACATTCAGTACTTC.

The V call is TRBV10-3, the J call TRBJ2-1; the match to TRBD2 covers 10 bases. Germline-derived CDR1 and CDR2 are ENHRY and SYGVKD. The CDR3 is made up of 15 amino acids. J was trimmed by 2 bases and V by 6 bases; bases with no gene match: 4. Written as DNA, the CDR3 is TGTGCCATCAGCTTAGCGGGGGGCACCTACAATGAGCAGTTCTTC. The encoded protein is CAISLAGGTYNEQFF.

On this clone: The junction shows a germline mismatch at one end, possibly a read error. The gene calls are TRBV7-7 and TRBJ2-2, with TRBD1 identical over 7 bases. Germline lookup yields CDR1 SSHAT and CDR2 FNYEAQ (reference sequence). This CDR3 spans 14 amino acids. In DNA form, the CDR3 reads TGTGCCAGCAGCTTAACAGGGGACGCCGGGGAGCTGCTTTTT. Protein product: CASSLTGDAGELLF.

This chain connects TRBV5-1 to TRBJ1-2; 9 bases fit TRBD1. This CDR3 is built from 15 residues. CDR1 and CDR2 from the germline V gene are SGHRS and YFSETQ. The trim removed 4 bases at V and 5 bases at J, leaving 9 bases unmatched. CDR3 sequence reads: CASSPGLGQGYGYTF. CDR3 nucleotide sequence: TGCGCCAGCAGCCCTGGTTTGGGACAGGGTTATGGCTACACCTTC.

This clone was seen just once. The chain has TRBV11-2 and TRBJ2-1; the match to TRBD2 covers 9 bases. CDR3 length: 17 residues. Germline CDR1 SGHAT, CDR2 FQNNGV. Germline trimming cut 3 bases from V and 10 bases from J; bases unmatched to any gene: 16. CDR3 nucleotide sequence: TGTGCCAGCAGCTTCCTGACTGGCGGGGGGGCGGAAGGAGAGCAGTTCTTC. This encodes CASSFLTGGGAEGEQFF.

The chain joins TRBV7-2 to TRBJ2-3, with 8 bases that match TRBD2. This CDR3 is built from 18 residues. The ends lost 1 base at V and 3 bases at J; junction bases unmatched: 12. Germline V gives CDR1 SGHTA, CDR2 FQGNSA. CDR3 in DNA: TGTGCCAGCAGCTTAGTGCAATTTGCGGGGGGCCAGACAGATACGCAGTATTTT. As protein: CASSLVQFAGGQTDTQYF.

This clone is a singleton in its sample. The chain employs TRBV29-1 and TRBJ1-2; 7 bases agree with TRBD1. From germline, CDR1 is SQVTM and CDR2 ANQGSEA. The CDR3 totals 15 residues. Trimming at V came to 6 bases and at J to 2 bases, leaving 12 bases not matched to a gene. In nucleotides, the CDR3 is TGCAGCGTGGCGGGACAGAGGGTTCCCAACTATGGCTACACCTTC. Its protein product is CSVAGQRVPNYGYTF.

This chain joins TRBV19 and TRBJ1-4; D is uncertain. Germline loops: CDR1 LNHDA, CDR2 SQIVND (reference sequence). V was shortened by 5 bases and J by 0 bases, with 16 bases between the two germline ends. This CDR3 region has 17 residues. The CDR3 DNA sequence: TGTGCCAGTAGTTCTCAGGCTCAACCTACAACTAATGAAAAACTGTTTTTT. It yields the protein CASSSQAQPTTNEKLFF.

This rearrangement joins TRBV9 to TRBJ2-2; 13 bases fit TRBD2. Per germline, CDR1 SGDLS and CDR2 YYNGEE. Trimming cost V 5 bases and J 3 bases; bases outside gene matches: 7. CDR3 length: 17 amino acids. CDR3 DNA: TGTGCCAGCAGTCTTACTAGCGGGGGGGATTACACCGGGGAGCTGTTTTTT. This translates into CASSLTSGGDYTGELFF.

This clone was detected a few times. This chain connects TRBV7-2 to TRBJ2-3; no clear D gene. V was cut by 1 base and J by 7 bases, with 6 bases left in between. The CDR3 runs to 12 residues. CDR1 is SGHTA and CDR2 is FQGNSA in the germline V gene. CDR3: CASSLGSNTQYF. CDR3 in DNA: TGTGCCAGCAGCTTAGGTTCAAATACGCAGTATTTT.

The genes are TRBV29-1 and TRBJ2-1, with 8 bases fitting TRBD1. The CDR3 runs 16 residues. Looked up from germline, CDR1 is SQVTM and CDR2 is ANQGSEA. V shed 1 base and J 10 bases; nucleotides not matched to a gene: 15. In DNA, the CDR3 is TGCAGCGTTGAAGGGATCCGGGACAGGTCATCCGGGGAGCAGTTCTTC. It encodes CSVEGIRDRSSGEQFF.

The chain is built from TRBV30 and TRBJ1-2; weak D call: TRBD1 (6 bases). V shed 0 bases and J shed 7 bases, with 15 bases lying between them. This CDR3 comprises 14 residues. The germline V gene encodes CDR1 GTSNPN and CDR2 SVGIG (reference sequence). CDR3 region: CAWSVRAGAGGYTF. CDR3 coding DNA: TGTGCCTGGAGTGTACGGGCGGGGGCAGGTGGCTACACCTTC.

The genes are TRBV6-6 and TRBJ1-1, with 7 bases matching TRBD1. V dropped 11 bases and J dropped 3; count of bases not matched to a gene: 6. This CDR3 is 12 amino acids long. The germline V gene has CDR1 MNHNY and CDR2 SVGAGI (reference sequence). CDR3 in DNA: TGTGCCGGCTGCAGGGGGGACACTGAAGCTTTCTTT. Its protein product is CAGCRGDTEAFF.

The rearrangement joins TRBV27 to TRBJ2-7; 10 nucleotides line up with TRBD2. The CDR3 consists of 18 residues. Trimming cost V 5 bases and J 5 bases; bases outside gene matches: 18. Germline V gives CDR1 MNHEY, CDR2 SMNVEV (reference sequence). The CDR3 loop reads CASSLWVPAGGKAHEQYF. CDR3 nucleotide sequence: TGTGCCAGCAGTCTCTGGGTACCAGCGGGGGGGAAAGCCCACGAGCAGTACTTC.

The chain employs TRBV7-2 and TRBJ2-3; D is unclear. Trimming pared 5 bases from V and 1 base from J, leaving 7 bases between. Germline CDR1 is SGHTA and CDR2 is FQGNSA. CDR3 length: 13 amino acids. CDR3 coding DNA: TGTGCCAGCAGCCGAGATGGCACAGATACGCAGTATTTT. This sequence encodes CASSRDGTDTQYF.

The J gene is TRBJ2-3, the V gene TRBV30, with D possibly matching TRBD2 (5 bases). The CDR3 has 11 residues. V was shortened by 3 bases and J by 5 bases, with 6 bases between the two germline ends. The germline V gene has CDR1 GTSNPN and CDR2 SVGIG (reference sequence). The CDR3 nucleotides read TGTGCCTGGAGCGGGGAAGATACGCAGTATTTT. Protein product: CAWSGEDTQYF.

The V and J genes are TRBV7-3 and TRBJ1-6; unclear D gene. The V and J ends lost 2 bases and 13 bases respectively, with 12 bases between them. The germline V gene encodes CDR1 SGHTA and CDR2 FQGTGA. This CDR3 comprises 13 residues. The CDR3 protein is CASSLGPNFPLHF. The CDR3 DNA is TGTGCCAGCAGCTTAGGGCCCAACTTCCCCCTCCACTTT.

This clone showed up just once. The rearrangement links TRBV7-2 to TRBJ2-3, with D perhaps TRBD2 (7 bases). In germline, CDR1 is SGHTA, CDR2 FQGNSA. V dropped 3 bases and J dropped 1 base, with 11 bases sitting between them. The CDR3 runs to 15 residues. CDR3 protein: CASSLGGAGTDTQYF. CDR3 coding DNA: TGTGCCAGCAGCTTGGGGGGGGCCGGCACAGATACGCAGTATTTT. Based on the CDR3 plus reference TRBV7-2 and TRBJ2-3, the full variable domain is GAGVSQSPSNKVTEKGKDVELRCDPISGHTALYWYRQSLGQGLEFLIYFQGNSAPDKSGLPSDRFSAERTGGSVSTLTIQRTQQEDSAVYLCASSLGGAGTDTQYFGPGTRLTVL.

The rearrangement joins TRBV21-1 to TRBJ2-3; no DNA check was done on the table's D call, TRBD1. TRBV21-1 is reported as a pseudogene. This CDR3 is 17 amino acids long. The CDR3 sequence is CASSKALEGALADTQYF. In nucleotides, the CDR3 is TGTGCCAGCAGCAAAGCGCTCGAGGGGGCGCTGGCAGATACGCAGTATTTT.

The rearrangement joins TRBV2 to TRBJ2-7; TRBD2 might be the D (5 bases). V lost 10 bases, J lost 4 bases, and 14 bases lay in between. The CDR3 sequence is 12 residues long. Germline CDR1 SNHLY, CDR2 FYNNEI. The CDR3 sequence: CATSYVSYEQYF. CDR3 nucleotides: TGTGCCACTAGCTACGTATCGTACGAGCAGTACTTC.

This clone was observed once. The chain carries TRBV6-5 and TRBJ1-2, with TRBD1 identical over 7 bases. Germline V gives CDR1 MNHEY, CDR2 SVGAGI. CDR3 size: 15 residues. The trim removed 0 bases at V and 6 bases at J, leaving 7 bases unmatched. The CDR3 sequence: CASSYSEGAAHGYTF. CDR3 in DNA: TGTGCCAGCAGTTACTCGGAGGGGGCGGCCCATGGCTACACCTTC.

The chain is built from TRBV5-5 and TRBJ1-5; possible D gene TRBD1, 5 bases. Germline CDR1 reads SGHKS; CDR2 reads YYEKEE (reference sequence). This CDR3 has 16 amino acids. With 0 bases removed from V and 0 bases from J, the gap between germline ends came to 10 bases. Written as DNA, the CDR3 is TGTGCCAGCAGCTTGGCTGGGACTCATAGCAATCAGCCCCAGCATTTT. Amino acid sequence: CASSLAGTHSNQPQHF.

This clone was observed a handful of times. The chain employs TRBV6-7 and TRBJ1-1; perhaps TRBD1 as D (6 bases). Being an ORF, TRBV6-7 has a function that is uncertain. The V gene lost 6 bases and the J gene lost 11 bases, with 19 bases spanning the gap. This CDR3 comprises 13 residues. For the CDR3, the DNA is TGTGCCAGCAGGGCAAAACAGGGTATAGGGGCTTTCTTT. It encodes CASRAKQGIGAFF.